This TCR beta chain was sequenced for a study of stem cell transplantation in POMP-related autoinflammatory disease. Study-wide results and limits: A trend toward lower repertoire diversity and greater clonality appeared in every analyzed T-cell subset of PRAID patients.

The V end was cut by 4 bases, the J end by 5 bases, with 12 bases between. The CDR3 totals 13 residues. The germline V gene has CDR1 SGHRS and CDR2 YFSETQ. Repertoires were generated with immunoSEQ multiplex PCR, while TCRdb's copy carries only in-frame clones and drops some. This table has tens of thousands of clones, approximately 91% appearing once. Regarding this clone: Antigen unknown.

The sequencing here drew on CD4+ T cells from PBMCs, taken after stem cell transplantation. This clonotype originated in a human patient with POMP-related autoinflammation and immune dysregulation (PRAID). Some T cells may originate from the graft donor. The chain employs TRBV5-1 and TRBJ1-2, with D possibly matching TRBD1 (6 bases). The CDR3 nucleotides are TGCGCCAGCAGCCCCGACAGGTTTTATGGCTACACCTTC. Its translation is CASSPDRFYGYTF.